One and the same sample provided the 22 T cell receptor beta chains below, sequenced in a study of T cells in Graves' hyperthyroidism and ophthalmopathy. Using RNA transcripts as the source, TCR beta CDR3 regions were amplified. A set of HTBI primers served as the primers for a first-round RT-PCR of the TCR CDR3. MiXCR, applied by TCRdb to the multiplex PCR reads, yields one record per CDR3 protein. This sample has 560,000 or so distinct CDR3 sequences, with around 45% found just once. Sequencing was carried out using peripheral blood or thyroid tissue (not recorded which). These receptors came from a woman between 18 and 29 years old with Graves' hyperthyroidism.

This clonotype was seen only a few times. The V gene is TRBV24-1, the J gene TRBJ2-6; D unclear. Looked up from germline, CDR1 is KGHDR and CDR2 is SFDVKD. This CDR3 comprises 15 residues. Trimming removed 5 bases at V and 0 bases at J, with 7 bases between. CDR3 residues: CATSAPRSGANVLTF. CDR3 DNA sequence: TGTGCCACCAGTGCCCCCCGCTCTGGGGCCAACGTCCTGACTTTC.

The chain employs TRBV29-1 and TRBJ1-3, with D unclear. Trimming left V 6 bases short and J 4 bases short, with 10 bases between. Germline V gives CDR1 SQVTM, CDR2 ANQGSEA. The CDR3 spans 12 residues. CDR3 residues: CSVRAGGNTIYF. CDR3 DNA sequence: TGCAGCGTCAGAGCGGGGGGAAACACCATATATTTT. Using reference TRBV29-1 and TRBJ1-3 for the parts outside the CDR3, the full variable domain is SAVISQKPSRDICQRGTSLTIQCQVDSQVTMMFWYRQQPGQSLTLIATANQGSEATYESGFVIDKFPISRPNLTFSTLTVSNMSPEDSSIYLCSVRAGGNTIYFGEGSWLTVV.

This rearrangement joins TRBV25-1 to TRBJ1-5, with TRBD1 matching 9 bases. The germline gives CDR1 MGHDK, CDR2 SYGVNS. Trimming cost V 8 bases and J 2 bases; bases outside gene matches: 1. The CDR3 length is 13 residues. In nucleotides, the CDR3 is TGTGCCAGCTGGACAGGGGGCAATCAGCCCCAGCATTTT. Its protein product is CASWTGGNQPQHF.

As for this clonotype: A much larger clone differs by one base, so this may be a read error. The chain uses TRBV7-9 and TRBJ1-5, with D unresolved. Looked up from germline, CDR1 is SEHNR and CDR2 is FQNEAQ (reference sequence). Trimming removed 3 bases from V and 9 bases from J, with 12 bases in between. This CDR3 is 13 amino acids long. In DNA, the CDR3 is TGTGCCAGCAGCTTTGAGGGAGGAGTGCCCCAGCATTTT. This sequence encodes CASSFEGGVPQHF.

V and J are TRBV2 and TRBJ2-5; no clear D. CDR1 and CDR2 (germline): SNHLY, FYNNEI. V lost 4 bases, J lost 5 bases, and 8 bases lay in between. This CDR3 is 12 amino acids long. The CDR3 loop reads CASSGNSETQYF. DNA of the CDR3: TGTGCCAGCAGTGGAAATTCCGAGACCCAGTACTTC.

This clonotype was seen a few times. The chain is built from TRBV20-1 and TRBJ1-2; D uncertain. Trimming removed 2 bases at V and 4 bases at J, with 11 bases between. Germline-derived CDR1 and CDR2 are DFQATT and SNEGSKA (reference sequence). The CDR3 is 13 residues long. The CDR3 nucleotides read TGCAGTGCTAGACCCTCACGGATCTATGGCTACACCTTC. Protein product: CSARPSRIYGYTF.

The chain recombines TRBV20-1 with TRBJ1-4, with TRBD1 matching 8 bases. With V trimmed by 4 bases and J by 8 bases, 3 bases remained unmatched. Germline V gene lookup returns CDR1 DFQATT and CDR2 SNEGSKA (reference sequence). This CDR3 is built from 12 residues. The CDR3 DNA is TGCAGTGCTACTGACAGGGGCGAAAAACTGTTTTTT. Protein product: CSATDRGEKLFF.

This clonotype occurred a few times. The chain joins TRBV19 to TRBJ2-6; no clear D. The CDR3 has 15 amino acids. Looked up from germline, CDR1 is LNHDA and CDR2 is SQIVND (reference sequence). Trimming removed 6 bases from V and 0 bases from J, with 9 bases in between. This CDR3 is CASSVIDSGANVLTF. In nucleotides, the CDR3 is TGTGCCAGTAGCGTTATAGACTCTGGGGCCAACGTCCTGACTTTC.

The CDR3 spells CASSQAGGSRGEQYF. The CDR3, as DNA: TGTGCCAGCAGCCAAGCGGGAGGCAGTCGGGGGGAGCAGTACTTC. This rearrangement joins TRBV7-2 to TRBJ2-7; 9 bases line up with TRBD2. The CDR3 extends over 15 amino acids. Germline V gives CDR1 SGHTA, CDR2 FQGNSA. Trimming took 5 bases from V and 7 from J; bases not matched to a gene: 12.

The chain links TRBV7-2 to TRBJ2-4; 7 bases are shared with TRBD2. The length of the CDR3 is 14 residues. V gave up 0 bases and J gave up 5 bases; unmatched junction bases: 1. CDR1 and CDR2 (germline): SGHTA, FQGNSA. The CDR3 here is CASSLAAGENIQYF. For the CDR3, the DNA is TGTGCCAGCAGCTTAGCGGCGGGAGAAAACATTCAGTACTTC.

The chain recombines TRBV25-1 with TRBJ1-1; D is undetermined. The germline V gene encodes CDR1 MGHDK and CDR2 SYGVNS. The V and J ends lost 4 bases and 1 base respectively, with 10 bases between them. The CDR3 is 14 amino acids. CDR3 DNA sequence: TGTGCCAGCAGTGCCCACGACGGGAACACTGAAGCTTTCTTT. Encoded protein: CASSAHDGNTEAFF. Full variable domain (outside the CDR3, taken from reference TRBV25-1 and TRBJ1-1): EADIYQTPRYLVIGTGKKITLECSQTMGHDKMYWYQQDPGMELHLIHYSYGVNSTEKGDLSSESTVSRIRTEHFPLTLESARPSHTSQYLCASSAHDGNTEAFFGQGTRLTVV.

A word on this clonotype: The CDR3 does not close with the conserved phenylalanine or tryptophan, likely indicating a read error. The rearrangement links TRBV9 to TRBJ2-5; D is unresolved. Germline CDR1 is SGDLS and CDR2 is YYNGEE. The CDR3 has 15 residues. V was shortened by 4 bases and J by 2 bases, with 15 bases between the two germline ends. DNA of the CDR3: TGTGCCAGCAGCCAAGCGTATTCCATTCAAGAGACCCAGTACTCC. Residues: CASSQAYSIQETQYS.

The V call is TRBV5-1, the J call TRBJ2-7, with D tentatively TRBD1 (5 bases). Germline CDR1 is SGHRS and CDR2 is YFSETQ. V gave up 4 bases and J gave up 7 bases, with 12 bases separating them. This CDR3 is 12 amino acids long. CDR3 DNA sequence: TGCGCCAGCAGCCGGTGGAAGGGGGAGCAGTACTTC. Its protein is CASSRWKGEQYF.

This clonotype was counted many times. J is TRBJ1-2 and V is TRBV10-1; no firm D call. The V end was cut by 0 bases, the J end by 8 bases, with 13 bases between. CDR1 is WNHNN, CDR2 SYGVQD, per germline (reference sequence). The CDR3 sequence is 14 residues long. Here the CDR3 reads CASSESSYSGGYTF. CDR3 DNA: TGCGCCAGCAGTGAGTCGTCCTACTCGGGAGGCTACACCTTC.

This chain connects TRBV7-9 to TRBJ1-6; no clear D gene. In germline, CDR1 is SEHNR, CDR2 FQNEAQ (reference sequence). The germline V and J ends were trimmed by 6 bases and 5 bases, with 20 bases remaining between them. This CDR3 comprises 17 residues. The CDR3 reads CASSLLTSTLDNSPLHF. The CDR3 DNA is TGTGCCAGCAGTCTATTGACATCTACCTTGGATAATTCACCCCTCCACTTT.

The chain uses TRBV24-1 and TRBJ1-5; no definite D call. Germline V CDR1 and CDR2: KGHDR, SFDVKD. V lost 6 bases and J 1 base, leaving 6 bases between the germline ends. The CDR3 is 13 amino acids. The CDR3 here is CATSFSSNQPQHF. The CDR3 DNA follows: TGTGCCACCAGTTTTTCGAGCAATCAGCCCCAGCATTTT.

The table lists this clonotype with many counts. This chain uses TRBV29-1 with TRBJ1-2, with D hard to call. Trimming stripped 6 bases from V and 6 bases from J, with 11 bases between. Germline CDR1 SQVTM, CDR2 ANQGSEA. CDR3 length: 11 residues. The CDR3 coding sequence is TGCAGCGTAGCGTCCCCTGATGGCTACACCTTC. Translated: CSVASPDGYTF.

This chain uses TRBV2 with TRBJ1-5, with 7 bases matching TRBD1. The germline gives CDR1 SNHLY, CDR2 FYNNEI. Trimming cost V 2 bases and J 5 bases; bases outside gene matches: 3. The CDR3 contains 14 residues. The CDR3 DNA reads TGTGCCAGCAGTGAAAGAGGGGGCGATCAGCCCCAGCATTTT. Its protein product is CASSERGGDQPQHF.

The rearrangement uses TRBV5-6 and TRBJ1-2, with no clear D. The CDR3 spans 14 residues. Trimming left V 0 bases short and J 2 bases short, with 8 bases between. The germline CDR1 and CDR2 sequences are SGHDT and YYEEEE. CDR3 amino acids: CASSLAGKNYGYTF. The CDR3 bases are TGTGCCAGCAGCTTGGCGGGCAAAAACTATGGCTACACCTTC.

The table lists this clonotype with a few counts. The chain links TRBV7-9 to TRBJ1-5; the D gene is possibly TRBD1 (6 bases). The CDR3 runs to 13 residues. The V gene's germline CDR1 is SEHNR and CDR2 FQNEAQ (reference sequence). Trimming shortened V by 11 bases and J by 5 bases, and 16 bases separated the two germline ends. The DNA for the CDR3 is TGTGCCTGGAGACAGGACGGCGATCAGCCCCAGCATTTT. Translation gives CAWRQDGDQPQHF.

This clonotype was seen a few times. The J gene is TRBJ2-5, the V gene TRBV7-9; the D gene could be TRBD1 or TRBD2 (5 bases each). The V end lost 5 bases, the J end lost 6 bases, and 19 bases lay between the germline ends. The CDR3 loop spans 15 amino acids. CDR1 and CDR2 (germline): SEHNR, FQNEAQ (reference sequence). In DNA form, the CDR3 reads TGTGCCAGCAGCGATTCGGGGCGGTTAAAGAAGACCCAGTACTTC. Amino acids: CASSDSGRLKKTQYF. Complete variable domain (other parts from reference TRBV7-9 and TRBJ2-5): DTGVSQNPRHKITKRGQNVTFRCDPISEHNRLYWYRQTLGQGPEFLTYFQNEAQLEKSRLLSDRFSAERPKGSFSTLEIQRTEQGDSAMYLCASSDSGRLKKTQYFGPGTRLLVL.

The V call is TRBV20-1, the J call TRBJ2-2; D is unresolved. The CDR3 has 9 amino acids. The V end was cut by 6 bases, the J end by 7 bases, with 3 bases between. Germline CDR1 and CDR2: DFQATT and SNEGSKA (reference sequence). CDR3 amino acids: CSAGGELFF. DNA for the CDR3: TGCAGTGCGGGCGGGGAGCTGTTTTTT.